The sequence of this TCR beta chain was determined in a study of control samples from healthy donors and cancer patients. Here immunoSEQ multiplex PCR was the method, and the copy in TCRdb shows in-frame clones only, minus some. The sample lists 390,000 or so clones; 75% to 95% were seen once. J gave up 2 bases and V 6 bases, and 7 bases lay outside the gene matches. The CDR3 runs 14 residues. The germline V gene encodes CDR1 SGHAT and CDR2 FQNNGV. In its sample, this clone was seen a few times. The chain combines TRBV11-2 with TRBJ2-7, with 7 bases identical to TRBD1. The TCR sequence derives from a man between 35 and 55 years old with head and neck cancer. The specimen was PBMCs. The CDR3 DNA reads TGTGCCAGCAGTCCGGACGGGACAGCCTACGAGCAGTACTTC. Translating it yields CASSPDGTAYEQYF. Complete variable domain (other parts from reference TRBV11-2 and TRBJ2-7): EAGVAQSPRYKIIEKRQSVAFWCNPISGHATLYWYQQILGQGPKLLIQFQNNGVVDDSQLPKDRFSAERLKGVDSTLKIQPAKLEDSAVYLCASSPDGTAYEQYFGPGTRLTVT.